A single sample is the source of the 13 T cell receptor beta chains below, sequenced in a study of T cell repertoires in cytomegalovirus infection. TCRdb re-analysed the reads in MiXCR, keeping a single row per CDR3 protein. The table shows more than 250,000 distinct CDR3 sequences, with 20% to 25% occurring only once. The antigens for these receptors are not known. Sample: cultured PBMCs, taken from culture after CMV antigen stimulation. Every receptor here comes from a human donor in good health (CMV status not recorded). Some clones in this sample may be carry-over from other donors' samples.

This rearrangement joins TRBV29-1 to TRBJ2-3; tentatively, D is TRBD2 (6 bases). Germline-derived CDR1 and CDR2 are SQVTM and ANQGSEA. V lost 8 bases and J 1 base, leaving 13 bases between the germline ends. The CDR3 is made up of 13 amino acids. CDR3 DNA: TGCAGCACGAAGGCTAGCGGCACAGATACGCAGTATTTT. It yields the protein CSTKASGTDTQYF.

This clonotype has only a few counts. This sequence joins TRBV27 and TRBJ2-6, with D hard to call. V was clipped by 4 bases and J by 0 bases, with 13 bases between them. Germline loops: CDR1 MNHEY, CDR2 SMNVEV (reference sequence). The length of the CDR3 is 17 residues. The CDR3 region is CASSWRPRSSGANVLTF. DNA of the CDR3: TGTGCCAGCAGTTGGAGACCGCGGAGCTCTGGGGCCAACGTCCTGACTTTC.

This clonotype was observed many times. The chain is built from TRBV7-2 and TRBJ1-2; D gene uncertain. With 2 bases removed from V and 6 bases from J, the gap between germline ends came to 13 bases. Germline V gene sequence: CDR1 SGHTA, CDR2 FQGNSA. The CDR3 totals 14 residues. CDR3 amino acids: CASSLLGNWDGYTF. CDR3 DNA sequence: TGTGCCAGCAGCTTATTGGGGAATTGGGATGGCTACACCTTC.

This clonotype appeared a few times. The V gene is TRBV12-3 or TRBV12-4, the J gene TRBJ2-1, with TRBD2 identical over 12 bases. This CDR3 region has 15 residues. J gave up 5 bases and V 6 bases, and 5 bases lay outside the gene matches. The DNA of the CDR3 is TGTGCCAGCAGCCTCACTAGCGGGGGGCACAATGAGCAGTTCTTC. Encoded protein: CASSLTSGGHNEQFF.

Points on this clonotype: This may be a read error, as it is one base from a much larger clone. The gene calls are TRBV7-2 and TRBJ2-3; possibly TRBD1 or TRBD2 for D (5 bases each). Germline V lookup: CDR1 SGHTA, CDR2 FQGNSA. The CDR3 has 15 amino acids. The CDR3 sequence: CANSLSGHSTDTQYF. As DNA, the CDR3 is TGTGCCAACAGCTTGTCGGGGCATAGCACAGATACGCAGTATTTT. The complete variable domain, with remaining parts taken from reference TRBV7-2 and TRBJ2-3, reads GAGVSQSPSNKVTEKGKDVELRCDPISGHTALYWYRQSLGQGLEFLIYFQGNSAPDKSGLPSDRFSAERTGGSVSTLTIQRTQQEDSAVYLCANSLSGHSTDTQYFGPGTRLTVL.

This clonotype has a single count. The gene calls are TRBV19 and TRBJ1-3; 10 bases line up with TRBD1. Per the germline V gene, CDR1 is LNHDA and CDR2 is SQIVND (reference sequence). Unmatched junction bases numbered 0, after V lost 5 bases and J lost 2 bases. The CDR3 spans 14 residues. The CDR3 nucleotides are TGTGCCAGTAGTGGACAGGGGGCTGGAAACACCATATATTTT. This sequence encodes CASSGQGAGNTIYF.

The chain links TRBV3-1 to TRBJ1-2; tentatively, D is TRBD1 (5 bases). This CDR3 is built from 16 residues. Germline CDR1 is LGHDT and CDR2 is YNNKEL (reference sequence). V lost 1 base and J 5 bases, leaving 17 bases between the germline ends. The CDR3 is CASSQVLGTAGYGYTF. CDR3 coding DNA: TGTGCCAGCAGCCAAGTATTAGGGACTGCGGGGTATGGCTACACCTTC.

V and J are TRBV27 and TRBJ2-3; 11 bases align to TRBD2. From germline, CDR1 is MNHEY and CDR2 SMNVEV (reference sequence). Unmatched junction bases numbered 6, after V lost 2 bases and J lost 5 bases. This CDR3 contains 16 residues. CDR3 nucleotides: TGTGCCAGCAGTTTAAGTAGCGGGAGGGGGAAAGATACGCAGTATTTT. This gives the protein CASSLSSGRGKDTQYF.

The J gene is TRBJ1-5, the V gene TRBV19, with D uncertain. The V gene's germline CDR1 is LNHDA and CDR2 SQIVND (reference sequence). CDR3 length equals 16 residues. Trimming removed 1 base at V and 1 base at J, with 11 bases between. This CDR3 reads CASSIGRIGSNQPQHF. The CDR3 DNA is TGTGCCAGTAGTATAGGCAGAATAGGGAGCAATCAGCCCCAGCATTTT.

This clonotype has at least ten counts. The gene calls are TRBV28 and TRBJ1-1; 7 bases are a match to TRBD1. Germline V gene data show CDR1 as MDHEN and CDR2 as SYDVKM. The CDR3 is 15 residues long. V gave up 2 bases and J gave up 0 bases; unmatched junction bases: 3. DNA of the CDR3: TGTGCCAGCAGTTTAACTGGGACAGTGAACACTGAAGCTTTCTTT. Residues: CASSLTGTVNTEAFF.

The V gene is TRBV13, the J gene TRBJ1-1, with unresolved D. CDR1 and CDR2 (germline): PRHDT, FYEKMQ (reference sequence). The CDR3 sequence is 15 residues long. The V end was cut by 4 bases, the J end by 3 bases, with 15 bases between. DNA of the CDR3: TGTGCCAGCAGCTCAATGAGTACCCGGGACACTGAAGCTTTCTTT. Residues: CASSSMSTRDTEAFF.

The chain has TRBV20-1 and TRBJ2-1, with D perhaps TRBD2 (6 bases). Trimming left V 0 bases short and J 3 bases short, with 12 bases between. This CDR3 spans 15 amino acids. Germline V gene sequence: CDR1 DFQATT, CDR2 SNEGSKA (reference sequence). The CDR3: CSARDAGTNYNEQFF. DNA of the CDR3: TGCAGTGCTAGAGATGCGGGGACGAACTACAATGAGCAGTTCTTC.

This clonotype came up a few times. V is TRBV19 and J is TRBJ2-2; unclear D gene. Trimming left V 7 bases short and J 6 bases short, with 6 bases between. Germline-derived CDR1 and CDR2 are LNHDA and SQIVND (reference sequence). This CDR3 has 11 amino acids. The CDR3 sequence is CASIRAGELFF. CDR3 DNA: TGTGCCAGTATTCGGGCCGGGGAGCTGTTTTTT. Combining the CDR3 with reference TRBV19 and TRBJ2-2 gives the whole variable domain DGGITQSPKYLFRKEGQNVTLSCEQNLNHDAMYWYRQDPGQGLRLIYYSQIVNDFQKGDIAEGYSVSREKKESFPLTVTSAQKNPTAFYLCASIRAGELFFGEGSRLTVL.